This T cell receptor beta chain was recovered during a study of blood T cell repertoires in COVID-19. Looking at the study overall: Sites across the United States, Italy and Spain contributed samples from acute and convalescent COVID-19. T cells, B-cell-depleted T cells, or PBMCs provided the cDNA or gDNA that served as material.

This CDR3 contains 17 residues. V lost 0 bases to trimming and J lost 1 base; unmatched junction nucleotides: 5. CDR1 and CDR2 (germline): LGHNA, YSLEER. As processed by the authors: Reference gene primer amplification gave nucleated cell count estimates. Assay: immunoSEQ multiplex PCR; the TCRdb copy retains only in-frame clones and omits some. The D gene and trimming were derived from the DNA, and the V and J assignments and clone size from that table. The table shows some 130,000 clones, with 80% to 90% occurring only once. The chain carries TRBV4-3 and TRBJ2-5; 10 positions agree with TRBD2. This TCR was recovered from a man aged 45-60 years with active COVID-19. The sample taken for sequencing was peripheral blood. CDR3 DNA sequence: TGCGCCAGCAGCCAAGATCGGTTAGCGGGGGGCCAAGAGACCCAGTACTTC. It encodes CASSQDRLAGGQETQYF.